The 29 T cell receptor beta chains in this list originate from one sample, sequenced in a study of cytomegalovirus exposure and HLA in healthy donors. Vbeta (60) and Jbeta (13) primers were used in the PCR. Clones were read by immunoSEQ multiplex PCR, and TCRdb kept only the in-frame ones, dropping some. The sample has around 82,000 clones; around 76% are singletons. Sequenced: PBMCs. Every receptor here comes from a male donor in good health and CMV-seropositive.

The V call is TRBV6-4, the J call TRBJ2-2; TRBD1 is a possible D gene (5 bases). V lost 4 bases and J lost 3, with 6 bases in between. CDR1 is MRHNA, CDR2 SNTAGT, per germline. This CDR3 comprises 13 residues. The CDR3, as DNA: TGTGCCAGCAGTGGACAGTACACCGGGGAGCTGTTTTTT. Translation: CASSGQYTGELFF.

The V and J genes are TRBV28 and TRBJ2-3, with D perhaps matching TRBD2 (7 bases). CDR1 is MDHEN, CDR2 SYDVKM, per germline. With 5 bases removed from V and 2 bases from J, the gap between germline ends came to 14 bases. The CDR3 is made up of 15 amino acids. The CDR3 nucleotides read TGTGCCAGCAGTCGCGCGGGGGCGTCCACAGATACGCAGTATTTT. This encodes CASSRAGASTDTQYF.

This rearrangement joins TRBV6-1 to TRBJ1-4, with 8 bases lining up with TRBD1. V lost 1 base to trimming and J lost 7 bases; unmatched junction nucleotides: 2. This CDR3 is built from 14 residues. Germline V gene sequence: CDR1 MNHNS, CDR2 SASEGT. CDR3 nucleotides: TGTGCCAGCAGTGAAGGGACAGGGCGTGAAAAACTGTTTTTT. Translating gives CASSEGTGREKLFF.

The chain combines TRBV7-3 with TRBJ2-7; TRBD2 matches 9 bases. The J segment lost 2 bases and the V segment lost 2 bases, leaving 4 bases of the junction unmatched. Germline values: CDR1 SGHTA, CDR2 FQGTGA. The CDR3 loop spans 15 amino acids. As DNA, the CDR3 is TGTGCCAGCAGCTTATTAGCGGGGGCCGCCTACGAGCAGTACTTC. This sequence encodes CASSLLAGAAYEQYF. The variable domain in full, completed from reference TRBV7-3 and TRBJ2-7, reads GAGVSQTPSNKVTEKGKYVELRCDPISGHTALYWYRQSLGQGPEFLIYFQGTGAADDSGLPNDRFFAVRPEGSVSTLKIQRTERGDSAVYLCASSLLAGAAYEQYFGPGTRLTVT.

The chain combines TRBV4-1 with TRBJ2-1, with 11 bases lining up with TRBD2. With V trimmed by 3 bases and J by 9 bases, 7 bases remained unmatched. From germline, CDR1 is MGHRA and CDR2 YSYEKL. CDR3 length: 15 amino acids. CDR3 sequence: CASSQVLAGVSEQFF. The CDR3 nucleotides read TGCGCCAGCAGCCAGGTACTAGCGGGAGTAAGTGAGCAGTTCTTC.

CDR3 nucleotides: TGTGCCAGCAGACCGACTAGCGGGAGGGGTGAGCAGTTCTTC. Translation: CASRPTSGRGEQFF. The V call is TRBV2, the J call TRBJ2-1; 14 bases are a match to TRBD2. In germline, CDR1 is SNHLY, CDR2 FYNNEI. The CDR3 covers 14 residues. Trimming at V came to 6 bases and at J to 9 bases, leaving 4 bases not matched to a gene.

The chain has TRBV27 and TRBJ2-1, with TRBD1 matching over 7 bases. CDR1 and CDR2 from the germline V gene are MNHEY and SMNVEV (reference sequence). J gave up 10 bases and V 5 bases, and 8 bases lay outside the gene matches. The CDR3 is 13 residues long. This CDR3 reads CASSATGVREQFF. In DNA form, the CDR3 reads TGTGCCAGCAGTGCCACAGGGGTTCGGGAGCAGTTCTTC.

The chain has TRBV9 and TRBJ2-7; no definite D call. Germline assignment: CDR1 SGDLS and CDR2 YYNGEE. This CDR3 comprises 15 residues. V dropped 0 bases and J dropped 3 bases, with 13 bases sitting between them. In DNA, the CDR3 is TGTGCCAGCAGCGTAGGTGGCTTTTCGATCTACGAGCAGTACTTC. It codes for CASSVGGFSIYEQYF.

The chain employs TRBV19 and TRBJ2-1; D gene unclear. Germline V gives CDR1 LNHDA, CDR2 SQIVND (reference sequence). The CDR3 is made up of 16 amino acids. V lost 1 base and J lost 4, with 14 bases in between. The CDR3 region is CASSIGPAIAYNEQFF. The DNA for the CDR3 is TGTGCCAGTAGTATAGGCCCCGCAATAGCTTACAATGAGCAGTTCTTC. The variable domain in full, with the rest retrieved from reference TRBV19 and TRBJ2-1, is DGGITQSPKYLFRKEGQNVTLSCEQNLNHDAMYWYRQDPGQGLRLIYYSQIVNDFQKGDIAEGYSVSREKKESFPLTVTSAQKNPTAFYLCASSIGPAIAYNEQFFGPGTRLTVL.

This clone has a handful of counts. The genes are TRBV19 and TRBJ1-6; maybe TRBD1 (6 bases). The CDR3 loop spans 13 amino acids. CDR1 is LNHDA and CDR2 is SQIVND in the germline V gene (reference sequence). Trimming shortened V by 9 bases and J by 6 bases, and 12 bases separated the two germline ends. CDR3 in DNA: TGTGCCAGCCACACAGGGCTTAATTCACCCCTCCACTTT. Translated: CASHTGLNSPLHF.

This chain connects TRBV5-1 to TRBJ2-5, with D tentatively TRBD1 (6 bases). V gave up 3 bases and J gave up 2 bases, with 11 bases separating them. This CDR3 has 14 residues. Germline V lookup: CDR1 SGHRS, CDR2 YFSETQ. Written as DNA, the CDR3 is TGCGCCAGCAGCTCGGGGACACGACAAGAGACCCAGTACTTC. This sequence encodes CASSSGTRQETQYF. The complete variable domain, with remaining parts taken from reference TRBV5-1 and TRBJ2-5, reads KAGVTQTPRYLIKTRGQQVTLSCSPISGHRSVSWYQQTPGQGLQFLFEYFSETQRNKGNFPGRFSGRQFSNSRSEMNVSTLELGDSALYLCASSSGTRQETQYFGPGTRLLVL.

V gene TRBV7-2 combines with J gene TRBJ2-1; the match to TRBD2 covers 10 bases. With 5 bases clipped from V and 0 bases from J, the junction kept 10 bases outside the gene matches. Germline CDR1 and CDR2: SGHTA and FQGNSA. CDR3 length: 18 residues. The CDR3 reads CASSTSGLAAPSYNEQFF. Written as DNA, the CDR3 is TGTGCCAGCAGCACCAGTGGACTAGCGGCCCCCTCCTACAATGAGCAGTTCTTC.

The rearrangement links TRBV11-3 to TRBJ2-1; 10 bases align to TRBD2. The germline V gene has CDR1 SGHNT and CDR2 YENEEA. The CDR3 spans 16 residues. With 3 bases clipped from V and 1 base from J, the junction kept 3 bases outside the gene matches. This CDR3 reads CASSLVSGRSYNEQFF. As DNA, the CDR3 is TGTGCCAGCAGCTTGGTTAGCGGGAGGTCCTACAATGAGCAGTTCTTC.

CDR3 DNA: TGTGCCAGCAGATGGACTAGCGGTAACAATGAGCAGTTCTTC. It specifies CASRWTSGNNEQFF. This sequence joins TRBV11-2 and TRBJ2-1, with 10 nucleotides matching TRBD2. Germline V lookup: CDR1 SGHAT, CDR2 FQNNGV. Losses at the gene ends were 6 bases for V and 5 bases for J; bases not matched to a gene: 4. The CDR3 extends over 14 amino acids.

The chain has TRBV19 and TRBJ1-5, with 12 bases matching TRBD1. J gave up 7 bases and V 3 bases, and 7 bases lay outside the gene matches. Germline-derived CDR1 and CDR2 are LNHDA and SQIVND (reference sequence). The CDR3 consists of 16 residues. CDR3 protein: CASSIQTGTGGQPQHF. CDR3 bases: TGTGCCAGTAGTATCCAAACCGGGACAGGGGGCCAGCCCCAGCATTTT.

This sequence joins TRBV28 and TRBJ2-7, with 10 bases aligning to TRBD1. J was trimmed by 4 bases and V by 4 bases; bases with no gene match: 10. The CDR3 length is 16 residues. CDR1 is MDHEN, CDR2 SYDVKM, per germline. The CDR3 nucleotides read TGTGCCAGCAGTTCTTACAGGGACAGGGGTAATTACGAGCAGTACTTC. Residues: CASSSYRDRGNYEQYF.

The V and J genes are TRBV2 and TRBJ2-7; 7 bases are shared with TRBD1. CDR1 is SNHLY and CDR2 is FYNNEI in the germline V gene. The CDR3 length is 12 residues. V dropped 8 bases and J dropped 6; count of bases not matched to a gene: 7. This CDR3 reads CASCYRGREQYF. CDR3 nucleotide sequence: TGTGCCAGCTGTTACAGGGGACGCGAGCAGTACTTC. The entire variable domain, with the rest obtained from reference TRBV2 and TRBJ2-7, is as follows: EPEVTQTPSHQVTQMGQEVILRCVPISNHLYFYWYRQILGQKVEFLVSFYNNEISEKSEIFDDQFSVERPDGSNFTLKIRSTKLEDSAMYFCASCYRGREQYFGPGTRLTVT.

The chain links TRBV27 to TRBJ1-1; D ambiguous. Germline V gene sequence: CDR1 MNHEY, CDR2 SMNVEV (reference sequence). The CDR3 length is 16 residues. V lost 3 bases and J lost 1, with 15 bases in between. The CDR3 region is CASSFLTPPGNTEAFF. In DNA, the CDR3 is TGTGCCAGCAGTTTCCTGACCCCCCCAGGGAACACTGAAGCTTTCTTT.

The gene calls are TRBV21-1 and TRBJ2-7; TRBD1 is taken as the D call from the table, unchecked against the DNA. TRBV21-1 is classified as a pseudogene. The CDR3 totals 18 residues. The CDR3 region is CASSRRTGGKNPSYEQYF. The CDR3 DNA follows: TGTGCCAGCAGCAGAAGGACAGGGGGCAAGAATCCCTCCTACGAGCAGTACTTC.

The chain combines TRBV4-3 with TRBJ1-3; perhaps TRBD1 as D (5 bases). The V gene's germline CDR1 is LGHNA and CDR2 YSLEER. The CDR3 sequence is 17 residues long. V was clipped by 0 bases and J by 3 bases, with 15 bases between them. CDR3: CASSQDGLGGYGNTIYF. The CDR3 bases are TGCGCCAGCAGCCAAGATGGGCTCGGGGGGTATGGAAACACCATATATTTT.

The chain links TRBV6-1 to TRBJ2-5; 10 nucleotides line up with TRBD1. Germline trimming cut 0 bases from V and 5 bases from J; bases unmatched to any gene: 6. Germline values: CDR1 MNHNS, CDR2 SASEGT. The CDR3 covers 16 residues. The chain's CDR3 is CASSEAHGQGGETQYF. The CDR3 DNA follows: TGTGCCAGCAGTGAAGCTCACGGACAGGGGGGGGAGACCCAGTACTTC.

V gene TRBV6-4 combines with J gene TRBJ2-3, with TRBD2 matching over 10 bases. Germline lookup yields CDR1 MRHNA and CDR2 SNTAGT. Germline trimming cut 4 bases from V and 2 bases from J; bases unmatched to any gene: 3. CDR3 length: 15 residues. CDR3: CASSGTSGDTDTQYF. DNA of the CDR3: TGTGCCAGCAGTGGTACTAGCGGGGACACAGATACGCAGTATTTT.

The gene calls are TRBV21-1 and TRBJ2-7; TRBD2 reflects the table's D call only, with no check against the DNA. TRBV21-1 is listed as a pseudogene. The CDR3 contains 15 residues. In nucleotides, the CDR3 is TGTGCCAGCAGCAAAGCCGACCAGACTGTCTACGAGCAGTACTTC. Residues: CASSKADQTVYEQYF.

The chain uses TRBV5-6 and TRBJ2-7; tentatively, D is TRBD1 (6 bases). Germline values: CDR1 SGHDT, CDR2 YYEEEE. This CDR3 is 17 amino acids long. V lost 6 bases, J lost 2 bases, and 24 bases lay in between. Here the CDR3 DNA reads TGTGCCAGCATCCTAAGTTCCAGGGACACCTCAACCTACGAGCAGTACTTC. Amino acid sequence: CASILSSRDTSTYEQYF.

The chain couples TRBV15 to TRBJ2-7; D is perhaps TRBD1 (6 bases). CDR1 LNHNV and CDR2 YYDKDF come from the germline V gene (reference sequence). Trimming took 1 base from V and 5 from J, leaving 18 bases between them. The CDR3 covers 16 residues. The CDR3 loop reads CATSRAYGQGYNEQYF. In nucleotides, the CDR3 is TGTGCCACCAGCAGAGCCTACGGGCAGGGGTACAACGAGCAGTACTTC.

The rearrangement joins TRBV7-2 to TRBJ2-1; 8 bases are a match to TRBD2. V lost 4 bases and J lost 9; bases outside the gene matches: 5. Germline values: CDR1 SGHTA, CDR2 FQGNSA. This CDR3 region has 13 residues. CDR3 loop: CASSSGSGAEQFF. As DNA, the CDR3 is TGTGCCAGCAGCTCGGGTAGCGGGGCTGAGCAGTTCTTC.

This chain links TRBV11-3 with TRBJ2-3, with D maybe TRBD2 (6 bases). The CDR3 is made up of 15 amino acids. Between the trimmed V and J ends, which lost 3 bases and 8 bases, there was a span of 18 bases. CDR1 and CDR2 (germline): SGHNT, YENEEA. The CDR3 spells CASSLDHGGIGTQYF. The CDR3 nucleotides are TGTGCCAGCAGCTTGGACCACGGCGGGATTGGTACGCAGTATTTT.

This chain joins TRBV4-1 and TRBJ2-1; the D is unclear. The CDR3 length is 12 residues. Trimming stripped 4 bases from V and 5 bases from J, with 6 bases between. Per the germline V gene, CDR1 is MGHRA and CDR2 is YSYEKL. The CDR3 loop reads CASSPSHNEQFF. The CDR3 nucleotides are TGCGCCAGCAGCCCTTCCCACAATGAGCAGTTCTTC.

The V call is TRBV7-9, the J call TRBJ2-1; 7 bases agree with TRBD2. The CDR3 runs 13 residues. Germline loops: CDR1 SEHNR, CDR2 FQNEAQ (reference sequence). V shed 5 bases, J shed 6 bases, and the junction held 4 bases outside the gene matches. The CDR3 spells CASSDGTINEQFF. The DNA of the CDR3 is TGTGCCAGCAGCGATGGGACTATCAATGAGCAGTTCTTC.